What follows are 25 T cell receptor beta chains derived from one specimen sequenced in a study of CD8+CD57+ T cells in acquired aplastic anemia (dated by TCRdb to the late 2010s). The sequencing machine was an Illumina HiSeq 2000. Profiling of TCR beta VDJ combinations and CDR3 sequences used genomic DNA as the template. TCRdb handled the public reads itself, with Q25 trimming in fastp and clone calling in MiXCR, and kept productive beta chains. Under each unique CDR3 protein, matching rows form one entry showing the most common genes and DNA. This sample lists 150,000 or so distinct CDR3 sequences; about 45% were detected once. Roughly 1.1% of the sample comes from the top ten. Patients chosen for sequencing had shown expansion of CD8+CD57+ cells by flow cytometry. The sequenced sample consisted of sorted CD4+, CD8+, or CD8+CD57+ T cells (not recorded which) from PBMCs. These receptors were collected from a human donor with aplastic anemia.

V gene TRBV2 combines with J gene TRBJ1-3, with unresolved D. This CDR3 is built from 14 residues. The germline V gene has CDR1 SNHLY and CDR2 FYNNEI. V lost 10 bases to trimming and J lost 0 bases, with 13 bases between them. The CDR3 loop is CATEEALSGNTIYF. The CDR3, as DNA: TGTGCCACCGAGGAGGCCCTCTCTGGAAACACCATATATTTT.

This clonotype was counted a few times. The chain carries TRBV10-3 and TRBJ1-4, with no clear D. Germline V lookup: CDR1 ENHRY, CDR2 SYGVKD. The CDR3 spans 13 residues. The V end lost 8 bases, the J end lost 12 bases, and 19 bases lay between the germline ends. The CDR3 coding sequence is TGTGCCATCGGGGTCAGAAATGGTGGGGAACTGTTTTTT. This sequence encodes CAIGVRNGGELFF.

The rearrangement links TRBV29-1 to TRBJ2-7, with 9 nucleotides matching TRBD1. V shed 8 bases and J 7 bases; nucleotides not matched to a gene: 9. The CDR3 has 12 amino acids. The germline CDR1 and CDR2 sequences are SQVTM and ANQGSEA. The DNA for the CDR3 is TGCAGCTCCGGACAGGGGCGGATTGAGCAGTACTTC. As protein: CSSGQGRIEQYF.

This clonotype occurred once. The chain uses TRBV7-6 and TRBJ2-7, with 10 bases lining up with TRBD2. The CDR3 length is 15 residues. V lost 5 bases and J lost 6; bases outside the gene matches: 10. CDR1 is SGHVS and CDR2 is FNYEAQ in the germline V gene. CDR3 amino acids: CASSTIAGGPSEQYF. The CDR3, as DNA: TGTGCCAGCAGCACCATAGCGGGGGGACCCTCCGAGCAGTACTTC. The full variable domain, its missing parts supplied by reference TRBV7-6 and TRBJ2-7, is GAGVSQSPRYKVTKRGQDVALRCDPISGHVSLYWYRQALGQGPEFLTYFNYEAQQDKSGLPNDRFSAERPEGSISTLTIQRTEQRDSAMYRCASSTIAGGPSEQYFGPGTRLTVT.

The table lists this clonotype with many counts. The chain links TRBV14 to TRBJ2-1, with TRBD2 matching over 8 bases. The trim removed 4 bases at V and 2 bases at J, leaving 10 bases unmatched. This CDR3 is 17 amino acids long. The germline gives CDR1 SGHDN, CDR2 FVKESK. CDR3: CASSPAQSSGAYNEQFF. CDR3 DNA sequence: TGTGCCAGCAGCCCGGCCCAAAGTAGCGGGGCCTACAATGAGCAGTTCTTC.

V and J are TRBV9 and TRBJ1-2; perhaps TRBD1 as D (5 bases). The ends were cut back, 0 bases at V and 7 bases at J, with 10 bases in the middle. The CDR3 totals 13 residues. The germline gives CDR1 SGDLS, CDR2 YYNGEE. CDR3 DNA: TGTGCCAGCAGCGTAGAACAGGCGTCTGGCTACACCTTC. It codes for CASSVEQASGYTF.

The count of this clonotype is one. The chain employs TRBV5-1 and TRBJ2-3, with 8 bases that match TRBD2. The CDR3 covers 14 residues. Germline CDR1 SGHRS, CDR2 YFSETQ. V shed 0 bases and J 3 bases; nucleotides not matched to a gene: 0. CDR3 bases: TGCGCCAGCAGCTTGGGCGGGAGGACAGATACGCAGTATTTT. It codes for CASSLGGRTDTQYF.

At least ten counts were recorded for this clonotype. This chain links TRBV10-3 with TRBJ1-6; D unclear. The V end lost 0 bases, the J end lost 9 bases, and 15 bases lay between the germline ends. Germline CDR1 ENHRY, CDR2 SYGVKD. This CDR3 has 16 residues. The CDR3 nucleotides read TGTGCCATCAGTGAGTCGGTACCCAGATCCCGTTCACCCCTCCACTTT. Encoded protein: CAISESVPRSRSPLHF.

The chain links TRBV10-2 to TRBJ1-1; D is ambiguous. The V gene lost 11 bases and the J gene lost 4 bases, with 11 bases spanning the gap. Germline CDR1 reads WSHSY; CDR2 reads SAAADI. This CDR3 has 11 amino acids. The CDR3 DNA reads as TGCGCCGGCGGGTGGGGCACTGAAGCTTTCTTT. Amino acid sequence: CAGGWGTEAFF.

This clonotype was counted a single time. The chain combines TRBV20-1 with TRBJ2-5; 8 nucleotides match TRBD2. V shed 3 bases and J 3 bases; nucleotides not matched to a gene: 6. The germline V gene has CDR1 DFQATT and CDR2 SNEGSKA (reference sequence). The CDR3 is made up of 14 amino acids. This chain's CDR3 is CSASIGLAEETQYF. The CDR3 DNA sequence: TGCAGTGCTAGCATTGGACTAGCCGAAGAGACCCAGTACTTC.

This clonotype has at least ten counts. This rearrangement joins TRBV10-2 to TRBJ1-6; unclear D gene. The CDR3 sequence is 13 residues long. Trimming took 4 bases from V and 7 from J, leaving 8 bases between them. Germline CDR1 reads WSHSY; CDR2 reads SAAADI. The CDR3 here is CASSGALNSPLHF. The CDR3 region has the DNA TGCGCCAGCAGTGGGGCTCTGAATTCACCCCTCCACTTT.

This chain uses TRBV10-3 with TRBJ2-7; 9 bases fit TRBD1. This CDR3 region has 15 residues. After removal of 4 bases from V and 5 bases from J, the junction contained 9 bases not matched to a gene. CDR1 is ENHRY and CDR2 is SYGVKD in the germline V gene. This CDR3 reads CAISGAGTGLNEQYF. In nucleotides, the CDR3 is TGTGCCATCAGTGGTGCCGGGACAGGGCTTAACGAGCAGTACTTC.

The chain has TRBV7-9 and TRBJ1-4; D ambiguous. CDR3 length equals 15 residues. The germline gives CDR1 SEHNR, CDR2 FQNEAQ (reference sequence). V shed 5 bases and J shed 12 bases, with 22 bases lying between them. The CDR3 region has the DNA TGTGCCAGCAGCCCGATCGAGGGATCTAATGCGGAACTGTTTTTT. Its protein product is CASSPIEGSNAELFF.

This clonotype has just one count. CDR3 region: CSAKSSSLPDTQYF. The CDR3 DNA sequence: TGCAGTGCTAAGTCTAGCAGCCTCCCAGATACGCAGTATTTT. The rearrangement joins TRBV20-1 to TRBJ2-3, with D possibly TRBD2 on 5 matching bases. This CDR3 comprises 14 residues. Germline lookup yields CDR1 DFQATT and CDR2 SNEGSKA (reference sequence). V was cut by 4 bases and J by 4 bases, with 15 bases left in between.

V is TRBV2 and J is TRBJ2-1, with D perhaps matching TRBD2 (6 bases). The CDR3 has 14 amino acids. Germline-derived CDR1 and CDR2 are SNHLY and FYNNEI. Trimming took 3 bases from V and 0 from J, leaving 6 bases between them. The CDR3, as DNA: TGTGCCAGCAGTGAGACTAGCTCCTACAATGAGCAGTTCTTC. Its protein product is CASSETSSYNEQFF.

This clonotype was observed at least ten times. V gene TRBV2 combines with J gene TRBJ2-1; D unclear. The V and J ends lost 4 bases and 4 bases respectively, with 8 bases between them. CDR3 length: 13 amino acids. Germline-derived CDR1 and CDR2 are SNHLY and FYNNEI. CDR3 DNA: TGTGCCAGCAGTGCAGACAATTACAATGAGCAGTTCTTC. Translating it yields CASSADNYNEQFF.

The chain has TRBV7-8 and TRBJ1-4; weak D call: TRBD1 (5 bases). Germline CDR1 reads SGHVS; CDR2 reads FQNEAQ. This CDR3 has 14 residues. The V end was cut by 4 bases, the J end by 4 bases, with 10 bases between. In DNA form, the CDR3 reads TGTGCCAGCAGCTCGGGACGGCTTAATGAAAAACTGTTTTTT. Translated: CASSSGRLNEKLFF. Full variable domain (rest looked up from reference TRBV7-8 and TRBJ1-4): GAGVSQSPRYKVAKRGQDVALRCDPISGHVSLFWYQQALGQGPEFLTYFQNEAQLDKSGLPSDRFFAERPEGSVSTLKIQRTQQEDSAVYLCASSSGRLNEKLFFGSGTQLSVL.

V gene TRBV19 combines with J gene TRBJ2-2, with D possibly called TRBD1 or TRBD2 (6 bases each). The V end lost 7 bases, the J end lost 4 bases, and 10 bases lay between the germline ends. CDR3 size: 13 residues. CDR1 and CDR2 (germline): LNHDA, SQIVND (reference sequence). CDR3 region: CASKQGGTGELFF. The CDR3 nucleotides are TGTGCCAGTAAACAGGGAGGCACCGGGGAGCTGTTTTTT.

This clonotype was recorded many times. The rearrangement links TRBV11-2 to TRBJ2-5; 10 bases are a match to TRBD1. Unmatched junction bases numbered 8, after V lost 5 bases and J lost 5 bases. Germline CDR1 is SGHAT and CDR2 is FQNNGV. This CDR3 spans 15 amino acids. The CDR3, as DNA: TGTGCCAGCAGCATTCCGGGACAGGGGCATGAGACCCAGTACTTC. Its protein is CASSIPGQGHETQYF.

The V call is TRBV29-1, the J call TRBJ2-3, with 8 bases that match TRBD2. The CDR3 loop spans 16 amino acids. J was trimmed by 1 base and V by 0 bases; bases with no gene match: 6. CDR1 SQVTM and CDR2 ANQGSEA come from the germline V gene. Here the CDR3 DNA reads TGCAGCGTTGAAGATTGGAGCGGGGGAGGCACAGATACGCAGTATTTT. This sequence encodes CSVEDWSGGGTDTQYF.

This clonotype was counted at least ten times. The V and J genes are TRBV6-6 and TRBJ2-3; no clear D. CDR3 length equals 11 residues. V lost 8 bases and J lost 3, with 6 bases in between. Germline V gene sequence: CDR1 MNHNY, CDR2 SVGAGI (reference sequence). CDR3 sequence: CASARTDTQYF. In DNA form, the CDR3 reads TGTGCCAGCGCTAGGACAGATACGCAGTATTTT.

This clonotype appeared a single time. This chain links TRBV11-1 with TRBJ1-1; weak D call: TRBD1 (6 bases). The CDR3 is made up of 17 amino acids. Per the germline V gene, CDR1 is SGHAT and CDR2 is FQDESV (reference sequence). Trimming left V 5 bases short and J 6 bases short, with 25 bases between. The CDR3 here is CASSITGRGSPSPEAFF. DNA for the CDR3: TGTGCCAGCAGCATAACAGGGAGGGGCAGTCCCTCTCCTGAAGCTTTCTTT.

This clonotype was recorded at least ten times. This rearrangement joins TRBV6-1 to TRBJ1-2, with TRBD1 as a possible D gene (6 bases). Germline assignment: CDR1 MNHNS and CDR2 SASEGT. This CDR3 is built from 15 residues. Trimming took off 2 bases at V and 4 bases at J, with 14 bases between the two ends. CDR3 DNA: TGTGCCAGCAGTGAACACAGGGAAGGGACCTATGGCTACACCTTC. As protein: CASSEHREGTYGYTF.

This clonotype was counted at least ten times. The V call is TRBV11-2, the J call TRBJ2-3; 7 positions agree with TRBD2. The V and J ends lost 1 base and 0 bases, in that order; junction bases with no gene match: 4. The CDR3 covers 16 residues. Germline CDR1 reads SGHAT; CDR2 reads FQNNGV. CDR3 amino acids: CASSLVGGGSTDTQYF. CDR3 in DNA: TGTGCCAGCAGCTTAGTTGGCGGGGGAAGCACAGATACGCAGTATTTT.

The CDR3 sequence is CASRTGEAFF. The CDR3 DNA reads TGTGCCAGCAGGACAGGGGAGGCTTTCTTT. The chain uses TRBV12-3 or TRBV12-4 and TRBJ1-1, with 8 bases matching TRBD1. The CDR3 spans 10 residues. J gave up 11 bases and V 6 bases, and 2 bases lay outside the gene matches.